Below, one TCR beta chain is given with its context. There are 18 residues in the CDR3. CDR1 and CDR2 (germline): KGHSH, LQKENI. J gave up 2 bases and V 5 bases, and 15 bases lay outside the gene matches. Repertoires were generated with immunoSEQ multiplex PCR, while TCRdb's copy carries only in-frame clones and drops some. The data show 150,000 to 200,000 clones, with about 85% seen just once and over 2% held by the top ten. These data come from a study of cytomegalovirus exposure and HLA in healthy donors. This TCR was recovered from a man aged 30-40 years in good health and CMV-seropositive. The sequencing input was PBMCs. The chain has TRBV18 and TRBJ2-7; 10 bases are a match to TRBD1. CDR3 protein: CASSLGVSTGTGAYEQYF. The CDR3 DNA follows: TGTGCCAGCTCATTGGGGGTTTCTACCGGGACAGGGGCCTACGAGCAGTACTTC.